The 2 T cell receptor beta chains below all came from one sample that was sequenced in a study of blood T cell repertoires in COVID-19. Some clones are missing from TCRdb's copy, which holds only in-frame ones; the method was immunoSEQ multiplex PCR. The table lists a few hundred thousand clones, about 87% of them singletons. Specimen: peripheral blood. Receptor source: a man between 60 and 75 years old with acute or convalescent COVID-19.

The chain recombines TRBV12-3 or TRBV12-4 with TRBJ2-7, with a tentative D call TRBD1 (5 bases). The CDR3 consists of 12 residues. V was cut by 6 bases and J by 4 bases, with 10 bases left in between. CDR3 region: CASSRQSYEQYF. The CDR3 DNA reads as TGTGCCAGCAGCAGACAGTCTTACGAGCAGTACTTC.

This sequence joins TRBV27 and TRBJ2-5; 11 bases agree with TRBD2. The trim removed 2 bases at V and 6 bases at J, leaving 14 bases unmatched. Germline V gene lookup returns CDR1 MNHEY and CDR2 SMNVEV (reference sequence). This CDR3 contains 18 residues. The CDR3: CASSLKGWASGGRQTQYF. The DNA of the CDR3 is TGTGCCAGCAGTTTAAAGGGGTGGGCTAGCGGGGGGCGTCAGACCCAGTACTTC.